This is a list of T cell receptor beta chains from one sample in a study of blood T cells in healthy people across ages. TCRdb passed the 5' RACE reads through MiXCR, listing each CDR3 protein once. The sample holds 1,500,000 or so distinct CDR3 sequences, 59% seen once. The sequenced sample consisted of blood. Every receptor here comes from a man younger than 30 in good health. The CDR3 runs from the conserved cysteine through the conserved F or W. Size tells how often a clone was seen (once, few, many) or the class of an expanded clone, and some rows leave it out.

TRBV20-1,TRBJ1-2,.,CSARVGGQTYGYTF
TRBV20-1,TRBJ2-4,.,CSASLRGFRIAKNIQYF
TRBV20-1,TRBJ2-1,.,CSVQRSSYNEQFF
TRBV7-6,TRBJ1-6,.,CASSLGTNYNSPLHF
TRBV5-1,TRBJ1-6,once,CASSTGQGSSPLHF
TRBV5-1,TRBJ1-4,few,CASRKGGEKLFF
TRBV29-1,TRBJ1-2,few,CSVTRQGTSGYTF
TRBV6-4,TRBJ2-3,.,CATLQAGTQYF
TRBV20-1,TRBJ2-1,.,CSARDVQGASSSYNEQFF
TRBV6-5,TRBJ1-5,.,CASSLIQGQPQHF
TRBV10-3,TRBJ2-7,few,CAISESAGRGSYEQYF
TRBV2,TRBJ1-4,once,CASSRGYEKLFF
TRBV29-1,TRBJ2-3,few,CSVRQGVTDTQYF
TRBV20-1,TRBJ2-3,.,CSARDYRRAYSTDTQYF
TRBV6-8,TRBJ2-7,.,CASSYSRGGEAQYF
TRBV28,TRBJ2-5,.,CASRGTGGRRETQYF
TRBV25-1,TRBJ2-5,once,CASSADRGSETQYF
TRBV6-6,TRBJ2-5,.,CASRERGETQYF
TRBV7-2,TRBJ2-1,.,CASSSRTRNYNEQFF
TRBV20-1,TRBJ1-2,few,CSASPGTSGYTF
TRBV15,TRBJ2-4,few,CATSLSLRNIQYF
TRBV6-6,.,.,CASSKQGSNYEQYF
TRBV4-1,TRBJ2-7,.,CASSHGEESEQYF
TRBV4-1,TRBJ2-1,.,CASSQLGLGYNEQFF
TRBV7-9,TRBJ1-4,few,CASSRGQGVEKLFF
TRBV20-1,TRBJ2-1,few,CSARRDPPNLYNEQFF
TRBV27,TRBJ2-3,few,CASSPGLVGDTQYF
TRBV6-1,TRBJ2-7,.,CACIGSVYEQYF
TRBV7-9,TRBJ1-6,.,CASSLEGGESPLHF
TRBV5-1,TRBJ2-2,.,CASSLATGAGGELFF
TRBV4-1,TRBJ2-1,.,CASSLYLMDEQFF
TRBV15,TRBJ1-5,.,CATSRLGKEGNQPQHF
TRBV6-2/TRBV6-3,TRBJ2-3,.,CASSRTGAGGTDTQYF
TRBV15,TRBJ2-1,few,CATSSIRRAGDEQFF
TRBV6-2/TRBV6-3,TRBJ2-3,.,CASSTLADTDTQYF
TRBV7-2,TRBJ1-1,.,CASSLASRGEAFF
TRBV5-8,TRBJ2-3,.,CASSLLRRLNTDTQYF
TRBV20-1,TRBJ1-1,.,CSAPPGHPITEAFF
TRBV10-3,TRBJ2-1,.,CAISFLDPIYNEQFF
TRBV20-1,TRBJ1-2,many,CSARTGLPNGYTF
TRBV9,TRBJ2-1,.,CASSPLVEGTEQFF
TRBV10-3,TRBJ2-3,few,CAISEGRIPTDTQYF